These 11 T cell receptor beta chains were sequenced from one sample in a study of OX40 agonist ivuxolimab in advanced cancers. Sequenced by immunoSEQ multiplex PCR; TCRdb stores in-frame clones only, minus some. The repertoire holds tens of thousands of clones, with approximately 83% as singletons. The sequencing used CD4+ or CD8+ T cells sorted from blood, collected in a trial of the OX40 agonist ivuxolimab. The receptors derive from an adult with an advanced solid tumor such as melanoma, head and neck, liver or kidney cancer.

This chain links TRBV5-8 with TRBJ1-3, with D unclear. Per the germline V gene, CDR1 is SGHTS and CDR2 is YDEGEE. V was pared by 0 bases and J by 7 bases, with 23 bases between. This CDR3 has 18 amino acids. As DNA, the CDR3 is TGTGCCAGCAGCTTGGATCCATGGTCAGTTACTCTAGGTAACACCATATATTTT. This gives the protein CASSLDPWSVTLGNTIYF.

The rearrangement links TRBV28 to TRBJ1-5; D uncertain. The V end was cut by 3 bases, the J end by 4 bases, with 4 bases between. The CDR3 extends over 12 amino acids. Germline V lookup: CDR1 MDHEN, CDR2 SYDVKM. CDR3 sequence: CASSLRNQPQHF. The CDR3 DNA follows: TGTGCCAGCAGTTTGCGGAATCAGCCCCAGCATTTT.

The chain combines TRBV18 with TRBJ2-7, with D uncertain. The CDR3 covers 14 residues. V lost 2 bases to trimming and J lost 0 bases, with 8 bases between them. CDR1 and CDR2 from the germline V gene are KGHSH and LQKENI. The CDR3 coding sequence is TGTGCCAGCTCACCAGGGTCCGTCTCCTACGAGCAGTACTTC. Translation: CASSPGSVSYEQYF.

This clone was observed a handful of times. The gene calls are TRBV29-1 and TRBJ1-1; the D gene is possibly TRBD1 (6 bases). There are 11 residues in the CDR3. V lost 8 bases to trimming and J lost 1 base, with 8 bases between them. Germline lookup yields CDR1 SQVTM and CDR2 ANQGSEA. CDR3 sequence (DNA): TGCAGCCTCAGGGGGAACACTGAAGCTTTCTTT. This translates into CSLRGNTEAFF.

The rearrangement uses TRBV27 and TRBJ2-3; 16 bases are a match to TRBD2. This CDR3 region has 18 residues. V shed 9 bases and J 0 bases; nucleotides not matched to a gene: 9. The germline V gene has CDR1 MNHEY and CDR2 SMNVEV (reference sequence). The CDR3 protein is CASGTSGGAGSSTDTQYF. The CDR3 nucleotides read TGTGCCAGTGGGACTAGCGGGGGGGCCGGGTCTAGCACAGATACGCAGTATTTT.

CDR3 sequence reads: CASSPRGDSPYGYTF. Written as DNA, the CDR3 is TGTGCCAGCTCACCACGGGGTGACAGTCCCTATGGCTACACCTTC. The V and J genes are TRBV18 and TRBJ1-2, with D maybe TRBD1 (5 bases). From germline, CDR1 is KGHSH and CDR2 LQKENI. The CDR3 contains 15 residues. Trimming took 1 base from V and 4 from J, leaving 13 bases between them. Full variable domain (missing parts from reference TRBV18 and TRBJ1-2): NAGVMQNPRHLVRRRGQEARLRCSPMKGHSHVYWYRQLPEEGLKFMVYLQKENIIDESGMPKERFSAEFPKEGPSILRIQQVVRGDSAAYFCASSPRGDSPYGYTFGSGTRLTVV.

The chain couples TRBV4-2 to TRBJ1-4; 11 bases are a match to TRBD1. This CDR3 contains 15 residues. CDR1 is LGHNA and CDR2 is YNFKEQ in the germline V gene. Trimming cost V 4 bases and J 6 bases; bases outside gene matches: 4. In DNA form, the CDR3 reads TGTGCCAGCAGCCGCAGGACAGGGGGCGATGAAAAACTGTTTTTT. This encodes CASSRRTGGDEKLFF.

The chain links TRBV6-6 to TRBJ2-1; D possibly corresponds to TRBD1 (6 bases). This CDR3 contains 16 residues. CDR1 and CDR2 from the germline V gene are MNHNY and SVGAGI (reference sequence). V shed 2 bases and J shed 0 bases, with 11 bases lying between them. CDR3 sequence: CASSYGGHRSYNEQFF. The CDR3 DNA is TGTGCCAGCAGTTACGGGGGCCATCGCTCCTACAATGAGCAGTTCTTC.

This CDR3 is CAISAGQGGSFNQPQHF. CDR3 in DNA: TGTGCCATCAGTGCGGGTCAGGGTGGTTCTTTCAATCAGCCCCAGCATTTT. The rearrangement links TRBV10-3 to TRBJ1-5; TRBD1 is a possible D gene (5 bases). This CDR3 is 17 amino acids long. Germline values: CDR1 ENHRY, CDR2 SYGVKD. The V and J ends lost 4 bases and 3 bases respectively, with 19 bases between them.

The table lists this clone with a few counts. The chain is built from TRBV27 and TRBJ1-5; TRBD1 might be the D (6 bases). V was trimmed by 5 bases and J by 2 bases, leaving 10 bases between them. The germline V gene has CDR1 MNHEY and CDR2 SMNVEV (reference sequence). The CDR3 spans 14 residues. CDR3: CASSPRQGNQPQHF. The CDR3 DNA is TGTGCCAGCAGTCCACGACAGGGCAATCAGCCCCAGCATTTT.

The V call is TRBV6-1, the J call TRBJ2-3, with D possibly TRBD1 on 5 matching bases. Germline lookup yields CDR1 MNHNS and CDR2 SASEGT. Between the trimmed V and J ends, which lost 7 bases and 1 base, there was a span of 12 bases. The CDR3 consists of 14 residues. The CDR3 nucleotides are TGTGCCAGCACAGGGCTTGGCGGCACAGATACGCAGTATTTT. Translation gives CASTGLGGTDTQYF.